Shown below are 11 T cell receptor beta chains from a single sample sequenced in a study of naive and memory T cell subsets. An equimolar mix of two oligonucleotides served as the beta constant-region primer for TRBC1 and TRBC2. One entry per CDR3 protein, called by TCRdb with MiXCR from the UMI-ligation and nested PCR reads. The sample has tens of thousands of distinct CDR3 sequences, roughly 13% seen once. The material sequenced was effector memory CD4+ T cells from blood. Subset indicated: effector memory, CD45RA- CD27-. These TCRs come from a human donor in good health.

The V and J genes are TRBV18 and TRBJ2-1, with 11 bases matching TRBD1. V shed 3 bases and J 9 bases; nucleotides not matched to a gene: 4. The germline gives CDR1 KGHSH, CDR2 LQKENI. This CDR3 contains 14 residues. CDR3 region: CASSPRDRGTEQFF. The CDR3 coding sequence is TGTGCCAGCTCACCGCGGGACAGGGGGACTGAGCAGTTCTTC.

J is TRBJ2-7 and V is TRBV6-5; D possibly matches TRBD1 or TRBD2 (5 bases each). V lost 4 bases and J 0 bases, leaving 22 bases between the germline ends. CDR1 and CDR2 from the germline V gene are MNHEY and SVGAGI. The CDR3 consists of 18 residues. DNA for the CDR3: TGTGCCAGCAGTTTGAGTCGGGACCTAACAGGTCGCTCCTACGAGCAGTACTTC. Its protein product is CASSLSRDLTGRSYEQYF.

The gene calls are TRBV12-3 or TRBV12-4 and TRBJ2-7, with no clear D. The V gene lost 1 base and the J gene lost 6 bases, with 4 bases spanning the gap. This CDR3 region has 11 residues. The CDR3 sequence: CASSLVGEQYF. In DNA form, the CDR3 reads TGTGCCAGCAGTTTAGTTGGCGAGCAGTACTTC.

The chain couples TRBV6-1 to TRBJ2-5, with unresolved D. The germline V and J ends were trimmed by 2 bases and 5 bases, with 9 bases remaining between them. The CDR3 consists of 13 residues. CDR1 MNHNS and CDR2 SASEGT come from the germline V gene. CDR3 residues: CASSELHPETQYF. The CDR3 region has the DNA TGTGCCAGCAGTGAATTGCACCCGGAGACCCAGTACTTC.

In regard to this clonotype: This may be a read error, as it is one base from a much larger clone. The chain is built from TRBV5-1 and TRBJ1-1; TRBD1 might be the D (6 bases). The germline gives CDR1 SGHRS, CDR2 YFSETQ. This CDR3 comprises 14 residues. The CDR3 DNA is TGCGTCAGCAGCACACGGACAGCGAACACTGAAGCTTTCTTT. Residues: CVSSTRTANTEAFF. Drawing the rest from reference TRBV5-1 and TRBJ1-1, the complete variable domain is KAGVTQTPRYLIKTRGQQVTLSCSPISGHRSVSWYQQTPGQGLQFLFEYFSETQRNKGNFPGRFSGRQFSNSRSEMNVSTLELGDSALYLCVSSTRTANTEAFFGQGTRLTVV.

This rearrangement joins TRBV29-1 to TRBJ2-7, with 7 bases lining up with TRBD1. CDR3 length: 16 amino acids. Per germline, CDR1 SQVTM and CDR2 ANQGSEA. V shed 6 bases and J 4 bases; nucleotides not matched to a gene: 18. CDR3 protein: CSVRTAPGTASYEQYF. CDR3 in DNA: TGCAGCGTCAGAACAGCACCCGGGACAGCGTCTTACGAGCAGTACTTC.

This clonotype was detected a few times. V gene TRBV9 combines with J gene TRBJ1-2; 7 bases are a match to TRBD1. The V segment lost 3 bases and the J segment 0 bases; nucleotides outside the gene matches: 5. This CDR3 region has 15 residues. Germline loops: CDR1 SGDLS, CDR2 YYNGEE. The CDR3 region is CASSATGHSNYGYTF. CDR3 coding DNA: TGTGCCAGCAGCGCGACAGGGCACTCTAACTATGGCTACACCTTC.

This clonotype has ten or more counts. V gene TRBV5-1 combines with J gene TRBJ1-1; D is unclear. V dropped 4 bases and J dropped 5 bases, with 18 bases sitting between them. The CDR3 has 15 residues. Germline V gives CDR1 SGHRS, CDR2 YFSETQ. The CDR3 nucleotides are TGCGCCAGCAGCAAAGGAGCAGATCGTGCGACTGAAGCTTTCTTT. Its translation is CASSKGADRATEAFF.

This clonotype was seen more than once but under ten times. The V gene is TRBV28, the J gene TRBJ2-6; 9 nucleotides match TRBD1. Losses at the gene ends were 10 bases for V and 3 bases for J; bases not matched to a gene: 25. The CDR3 consists of 21 residues. The germline V gene encodes CDR1 MDHEN and CDR2 SYDVKM. The CDR3 nucleotides read TGTGCCACCGAGCCAAACCCGGGGACAGGGAGCCCTATGGGTGGGGCCAACGTCCTGACTTTC. Protein: CATEPNPGTGSPMGGANVLTF.

Ten or more counts support this clonotype. The V gene is TRBV7-9, the J gene TRBJ1-1; no clear D. The germline V gene encodes CDR1 SEHNR and CDR2 FQNEAQ (reference sequence). This CDR3 spans 14 amino acids. Trimming took 1 base from V and 0 from J, leaving 6 bases between them. CDR3 sequence (DNA): TGTGCCAGCAGCTTAGGGCAGATGAACACTGAAGCTTTCTTT. Residues: CASSLGQMNTEAFF.

This clonotype was seen more than once but under ten times. The chain is built from TRBV28 and TRBJ2-3, with D tentatively TRBD1 (6 bases). Germline CDR1 reads MDHEN; CDR2 reads SYDVKM. Trimming cost V 2 bases and J 11 bases, with 17 bases left between them. The CDR3 loop spans 14 amino acids. CDR3: CASSLPMDSRLQYF. The CDR3 region has the DNA TGTGCCAGCAGTTTACCCATGGACAGCCGCTTGCAGTATTTT.